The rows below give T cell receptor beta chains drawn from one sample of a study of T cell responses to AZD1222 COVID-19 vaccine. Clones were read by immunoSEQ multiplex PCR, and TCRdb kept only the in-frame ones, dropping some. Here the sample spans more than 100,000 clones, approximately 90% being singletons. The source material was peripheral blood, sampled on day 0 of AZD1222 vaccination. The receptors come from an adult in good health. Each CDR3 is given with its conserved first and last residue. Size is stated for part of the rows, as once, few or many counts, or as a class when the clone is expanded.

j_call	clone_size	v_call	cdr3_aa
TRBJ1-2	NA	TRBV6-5	CASRDRGRLSYGYTF
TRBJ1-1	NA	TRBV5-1	CASSLDGPPNTEAFF
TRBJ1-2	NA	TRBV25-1	CASSWTGGPNPNYGYTF
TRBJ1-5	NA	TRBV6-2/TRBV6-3	CASRRPGQLEQPQHF
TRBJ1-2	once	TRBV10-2	CASSGPERAGYGYTF
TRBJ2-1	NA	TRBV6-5	CASRARGWGNEQFF
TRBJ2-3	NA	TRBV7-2	CASSLKTLTRTGGDTQYF
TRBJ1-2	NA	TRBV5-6	CASSLGATYGYTF
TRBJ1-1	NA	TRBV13	CASSLGLGGTEAFF
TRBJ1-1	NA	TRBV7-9	CASSLAARNTEAFF
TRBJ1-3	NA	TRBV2	CASRAGRNGNTIYF
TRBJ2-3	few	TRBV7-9	CASSSQLVTDTQYF
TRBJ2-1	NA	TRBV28	CASSIAGLAGGSSYNEQFF
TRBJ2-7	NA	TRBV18	CASSPPSLFLEQYF
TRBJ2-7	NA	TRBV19	CASSRDILFYTSYEQYF
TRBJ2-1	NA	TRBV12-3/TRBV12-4	CASSTTSRTEQFF
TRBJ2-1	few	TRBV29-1	CSVGGTGTAYNEQFF
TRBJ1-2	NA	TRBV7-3	CASSLEGQGAPYGYTF
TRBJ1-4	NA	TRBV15	CATEREPGGKLFF
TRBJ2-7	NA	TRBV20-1	CSASDGIGATNEQYF
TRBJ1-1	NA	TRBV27	CASSLSGTGKAFF
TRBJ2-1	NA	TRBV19	CASRNLQRGPYNEQFF
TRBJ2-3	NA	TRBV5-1	CASSAGLAGVTSTDTQYF
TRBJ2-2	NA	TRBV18	CASSPPLGENTGELFF
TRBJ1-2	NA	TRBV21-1	CASSPYGYTF
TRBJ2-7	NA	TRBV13	CASSRDRMGYEQYF
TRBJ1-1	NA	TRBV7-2	CASSLYQGRSEAFF
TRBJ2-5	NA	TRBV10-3	CAISALLTGVETQYF
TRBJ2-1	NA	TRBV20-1	CSAGDEQFF
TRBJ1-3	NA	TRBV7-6	CASSLAWGQASGNTIYF
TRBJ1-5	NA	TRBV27	CASSLSRAGGQPQHF
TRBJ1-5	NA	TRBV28	CASKAGLYQPQHF
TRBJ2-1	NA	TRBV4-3	CASSAGTSGSNEQFF
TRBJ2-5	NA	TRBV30	CAWSVGVGPQYF
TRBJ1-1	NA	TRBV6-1	CASSEPGQGATEAFF
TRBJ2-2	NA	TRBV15	CATSRHPGQGSPGELFF
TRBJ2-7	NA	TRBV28	CASRLGGSYEQYF
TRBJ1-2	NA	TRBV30	CAWTPWAGGYTF
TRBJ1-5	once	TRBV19	CASKRGNQPQHF
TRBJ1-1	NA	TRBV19	CASSSRGVDTEAFF
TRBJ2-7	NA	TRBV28	CASTHGGPYEQYF
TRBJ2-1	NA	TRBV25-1	CASSEWGRFRSYNEQFF
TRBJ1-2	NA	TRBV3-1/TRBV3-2	CASSQGTVYGYTF